The 30 T cell receptor beta chains given below trace back to one sample, sequenced in a study of PD-1 blockade in classical Hodgkin lymphoma. All the patients suffered relapse after autologous stem cell transplantation, and brentuximab vedotin exposure differed. TCRdb keeps only in-frame clones here, not all; method: immunoSEQ multiplex PCR. The table has roughly 20,000 clones, 65% to 80% seen once. The input for sequencing was peripheral blood mononuclear cells (PBMCs), taken before the second cycle of nivolumab. Receptor source: a human donor with classical Hodgkin lymphoma.

The V and J genes are TRBV5-4 and TRBJ1-2; D gene ambiguous. The CDR3 contains 11 residues. Germline lookup yields CDR1 SGHNT and CDR2 YYREEE (reference sequence). Trimming took off 4 bases at V and 8 bases at J, with 9 bases between the two ends. CDR3 nucleotide sequence: TGTGCCAGCAGCATGAACGACGGCTACACCTTC. It translates to CASSMNDGYTF.

This rearrangement joins TRBV15 to TRBJ2-3, with 12 bases lining up with TRBD2. V shed 0 bases and J 3 bases; nucleotides not matched to a gene: 7. This CDR3 contains 18 residues. Germline CDR1 reads LNHNV; CDR2 reads YYDKDF (reference sequence). CDR3 bases: TGTGCCACCAGCAGAGATGGTTTGACTAGCGGGAGTACAGATACGCAGTATTTT. As protein: CATSRDGLTSGSTDTQYF.

The genes are TRBV7-9 and TRBJ2-5; 9 bases are a match to TRBD2. Germline CDR1 reads SEHNR; CDR2 reads FQNEAQ (reference sequence). This CDR3 has 17 amino acids. V was pared by 5 bases and J by 5 bases, with 15 bases of the junction left unmatched. CDR3 coding DNA: TGTGCCAGCAGCCCTGATTGGGGTAGCGGGAGTACGGAGACCCAGTACTTC. Translating gives CASSPDWGSGSTETQYF.

The gene calls are TRBV7-9 and TRBJ2-3; D remains ambiguous. Germline V CDR1 and CDR2: SEHNR, FQNEAQ (reference sequence). The CDR3 extends over 14 amino acids. V lost 1 base, J lost 2 bases, and 7 bases lay in between. The CDR3 DNA reads as TGTGCCAGCAGCTTAGTAACTGCCACAGATACGCAGTATTTT. Residues: CASSLVTATDTQYF.

V and J are TRBV30 and TRBJ2-5; D is possibly TRBD1 (5 bases). Germline V lookup: CDR1 GTSNPN, CDR2 SVGIG (reference sequence). The CDR3 consists of 13 residues. The V end was cut by 1 base, the J end by 5 bases, with 11 bases between. The CDR3 reads CAWSDGARETQYF. CDR3 sequence (DNA): TGTGCCTGGAGTGATGGGGCCCGGGAGACCCAGTACTTC. Complete variable domain (other parts from reference TRBV30 and TRBJ2-5): SQTIHQWPATLVQPVGSPLSLECTVEGTSNPNLYWYRQAAGRGLQLLFYSVGIGQISSEVPQNLSASRPQDRQFILSSKKLLLSDSGFYLCAWSDGARETQYFGPGTRLLVL.

This rearrangement joins TRBV7-8 to TRBJ1-2; tentative D call: TRBD1 (5 bases). Germline loops: CDR1 SGHVS, CDR2 FQNEAQ. The CDR3 has 16 residues. V lost 0 bases and J lost 6, with 17 bases in between. CDR3 sequence: CASSLAFTGHPHGYTF. CDR3 DNA: TGTGCCAGCAGCTTAGCCTTCACAGGACACCCTCATGGCTACACCTTC. Using reference TRBV7-8 and TRBJ1-2 for the parts outside the CDR3, the full variable domain is GAGVSQSPRYKVAKRGQDVALRCDPISGHVSLFWYQQALGQGPEFLTYFQNEAQLDKSGLPSDRFFAERPEGSVSTLKIQRTQQEDSAVYLCASSLAFTGHPHGYTFGSGTRLTVV.

This chain connects TRBV19 to TRBJ1-5, with D perhaps TRBD1 (6 bases). The V and J ends lost 10 bases and 1 base respectively, with 17 bases between them. From germline, CDR1 is LNHDA and CDR2 SQIVND (reference sequence). CDR3 length: 15 amino acids. The CDR3 DNA reads as TGTGCCACAAAGCGGGGGGGGGCGAGCAATCAGCCCCAGCATTTT. It encodes CATKRGGASNQPQHF.

This clone was found a few times. This chain uses TRBV2 with TRBJ1-2, with D unresolved. With 2 bases removed from V and 7 bases from J, the gap between germline ends came to 17 bases. In germline, CDR1 is SNHLY, CDR2 FYNNEI. CDR3 size: 15 residues. The CDR3 spells CASSESGLPSAGYTF. CDR3 in DNA: TGTGCCAGCAGTGAATCGGGCCTCCCTTCAGCTGGCTACACCTTC.

CDR3 amino acids: CASSEESSGANVLTF. Written as DNA, the CDR3 is TGTGCCAGCAGTGAAGAAAGCTCTGGGGCCAACGTCCTGACTTTC. The gene calls are TRBV2 and TRBJ2-6; D gene uncertain. V was shortened by 1 base and J by 0 bases, with 4 bases between the two germline ends. The V gene's germline CDR1 is SNHLY and CDR2 FYNNEI. There are 15 residues in the CDR3.

This sequence joins TRBV27 and TRBJ2-3, with 9 bases matching TRBD2. Germline CDR1 and CDR2: MNHEY and SMNVEV (reference sequence). The CDR3 totals 15 residues. Trimming cost V 2 bases and J 4 bases; bases outside gene matches: 4. CDR3 bases: TGTGCCAGCAGTTTAGTGGCGGGAGGGCCAGATACGCAGTATTTT. Protein product: CASSLVAGGPDTQYF.

The chain combines TRBV6-4 with TRBJ1-5; D unclear. The CDR3 sequence is 15 residues long. V lost 2 bases and J 0 bases, leaving 8 bases between the germline ends. Germline-derived CDR1 and CDR2 are MRHNA and SNTAGT. The CDR3 is CASSDSPSSNQPQHF. Written as DNA, the CDR3 is TGTGCCAGCAGTGACAGTCCGTCTAGCAATCAGCCCCAGCATTTT.

The V and J genes are TRBV6-8 and TRBJ2-1; D is uncertain. The CDR3 covers 17 residues. The V gene's germline CDR1 is MNHGY and CDR2 SAAAGT. Trimming pared 6 bases from V and 0 bases from J, leaving 18 bases between. The CDR3 DNA sequence: TGTGCCAGCAGCCCGAATGTGGCTATCTACTCCTACAATGAGCAGTTCTTC. Translating it yields CASSPNVAIYSYNEQFF.

The genes are TRBV30 and TRBJ1-6; a weak D match, TRBD1 (5 bases). Germline V lookup: CDR1 GTSNPN, CDR2 SVGIG (reference sequence). The CDR3 has 14 amino acids. Trimming took 1 base from V and 9 from J, leaving 13 bases between them. CDR3 coding DNA: TGTGCCTGGAGTGGGGGTCAGGGAGGTTCACCCCTCCACTTT. Translating it yields CAWSGGQGGSPLHF.

The chain links TRBV5-1 to TRBJ1-3; D is possibly TRBD1 (5 bases). The V gene's germline CDR1 is SGHRS and CDR2 YFSETQ. The CDR3 has 15 residues. V was shortened by 0 bases and J by 3 bases, with 10 bases between the two germline ends. The CDR3 loop reads CASSLVGADGNTIYF. In DNA form, the CDR3 reads TGCGCCAGCAGCTTGGTAGGGGCAGATGGAAACACCATATATTTT.

V is TRBV6-1 and J is TRBJ2-7, with D perhaps assigned TRBD1 or TRBD2 (5 bases each). From germline, CDR1 is MNHNS and CDR2 SASEGT. The CDR3 is 15 residues long. The V end was cut by 0 bases, the J end by 0 bases, with 9 bases between. The CDR3 DNA reads TGTGCCAGCAGTGAAGCGCATGGGGGCTCCTACGAGCAGTACTTC. It yields the protein CASSEAHGGSYEQYF.

This rearrangement joins TRBV18 to TRBJ2-5, with 11 bases fitting TRBD2. V shed 4 bases and J 0 bases; nucleotides not matched to a gene: 4. Germline loops: CDR1 KGHSH, CDR2 LQKENI. CDR3 length: 16 residues. DNA for the CDR3: TGTGCCAGCTCACTCCGGACTAGCGGGTACCAAGAGACCCAGTACTTC. Protein product: CASSLRTSGYQETQYF.

The chain is built from TRBV6-5 and TRBJ2-1; 15 positions match TRBD2. With V trimmed by 4 bases and J by 7 bases, 5 bases remained unmatched. Looked up from germline, CDR1 is MNHEY and CDR2 is SVGAGI. This CDR3 is built from 16 residues. The CDR3 region has the DNA TGTGCCAGCAGTTGGTCCGGGACTAGCGGGAGGAATGAGCAGTTCTTC. It translates to CASSWSGTSGRNEQFF.

This clone was recorded only once. CDR3 sequence: CASSQVTGEYYEQYF. CDR3 nucleotides: TGCGCCAGCAGCCAAGTGACCGGGGAGTACTACGAGCAGTACTTC. The V call is TRBV4-1, the J call TRBJ2-7, with a tentative D call TRBD2 (5 bases). Germline V lookup: CDR1 MGHRA, CDR2 YSYEKL. V gave up 1 base and J gave up 3 bases, with 13 bases separating them. There are 15 residues in the CDR3.

The chain employs TRBV6-6 and TRBJ1-1; a weak D match, TRBD1 (5 bases). CDR1 is MNHNY and CDR2 is SVGAGI in the germline V gene (reference sequence). This CDR3 contains 15 residues. Trimming removed 4 bases from V and 3 bases from J, with 15 bases in between. CDR3: CASSLLQAGYTEAFF. CDR3 bases: TGTGCCAGCAGTTTATTACAGGCTGGGTACACTGAAGCTTTCTTT.

In the case of this clone: An end of the junction differs from the germline gene, which may be a read error. The rearrangement joins TRBV7-7 to TRBJ2-5; D gene uncertain. The CDR3 spans 11 residues. Per the germline V gene, CDR1 is SSHAT and CDR2 is FNYEAQ (reference sequence). The CDR3 DNA reads as TGTGCTAGCACCTCCGGGGAGACCCAGTACTTC. Its translation is CASTSGETQYF. Full variable domain (rest looked up from reference TRBV7-7 and TRBJ2-5): GAGVSQSPRYKVTKRGQDVTLRCDPISSHATLYWYQQALGQGPEFLTYFNYEAQPDKSGLPSDRFSAERPEGSISTLTIQRTEQRDSAMYRCASTSGETQYFGPGTRLLVL.

The CDR3 loop reads CASSPGLAGGETQYF. For the CDR3, the DNA is TGCGCCAGCAGCCCGGGACTAGCGGGAGGAGAGACCCAGTACTTC. J is TRBJ2-5 and V is TRBV5-1, with 15 bases that match TRBD2. V trimming: 4 bases; J trimming: 4 bases; junction bases outside the gene matches: 2. Germline CDR1 SGHRS, CDR2 YFSETQ. This CDR3 is 15 amino acids long.

This clone has only one observation. The V call is TRBV6-1, the J call TRBJ2-1; perhaps TRBD1 as D (5 bases). This CDR3 spans 14 amino acids. V was shortened by 2 bases and J by 1 base, with 6 bases between the two germline ends. Germline V gene lookup returns CDR1 MNHNS and CDR2 SASEGT. This chain's CDR3 is CASSEQGSYNEQFF. The CDR3 DNA reads as TGTGCCAGCAGTGAACAGGGTTCCTACAATGAGCAGTTCTTC.

Only one count was recorded for this clone. This chain uses TRBV7-9 with TRBJ2-3; TRBD2 matches at 7 bases. Germline CDR1 SEHNR, CDR2 FQNEAQ (reference sequence). This CDR3 comprises 15 residues. Unmatched junction bases numbered 7, after V lost 4 bases and J lost 3 bases. The CDR3 region has the DNA TGTGCCAGCAGCTCAGCGGGAATGAGGACAGATACGCAGTATTTT. Protein: CASSSAGMRTDTQYF.

The V gene is TRBV7-9, the J gene TRBJ1-1; D gene unclear. Germline CDR1 SEHNR, CDR2 FQNEAQ (reference sequence). With 1 base removed from V and 1 base from J, the gap between germline ends came to 7 bases. The CDR3 runs to 14 residues. CDR3 protein: CASSLGTANTEAFF. CDR3 bases: TGTGCCAGCAGCTTAGGTACAGCGAACACTGAAGCTTTCTTT.

The chain employs TRBV18 and TRBJ1-1; D not resolved. Between the trimmed V and J ends, which lost 1 base and 2 bases, there was a span of 5 bases. The length of the CDR3 is 13 residues. Germline loops: CDR1 KGHSH, CDR2 LQKENI. The CDR3 loop reads CASSPLDNTEAFF. The CDR3 DNA reads as TGTGCCAGCTCACCACTGGATAACACTGAAGCTTTCTTT.

V is TRBV27 and J is TRBJ1-5; tentative D call: TRBD1 (6 bases). The CDR3 runs 16 residues. Germline values: CDR1 MNHEY, CDR2 SMNVEV (reference sequence). V lost 1 base and J lost 5, with 15 bases in between. CDR3 nucleotide sequence: TGTGCCAGCAGTTTATGGGGTGGACAGAGATATCAGCCCCAGCATTTT. Residues: CASSLWGGQRYQPQHF.

This clone was picked up a small number of times. The CDR3 nucleotides are TGTGCCATCAGTGAGGACAGGGGGCGCGCCCCCTGGGGCGGGAGTGCCTACAATGAGCAGTTCTTC. It translates to CAISEDRGRAPWGGSAYNEQFF. The gene calls are TRBV10-3 and TRBJ2-1; 10 bases map to TRBD1. The CDR3 covers 22 residues. In germline, CDR1 is ENHRY, CDR2 SYGVKD. Losses at the gene ends were 2 bases for V and 2 bases for J; bases not matched to a gene: 21.

This clone was counted only a few times. CDR3 amino acids: CSGRQISDTQYF. The CDR3 coding sequence is TGCAGCGGCCGACAGATATCAGATACGCAGTATTTT. The chain recombines TRBV29-1 with TRBJ2-3; a possible D gene is TRBD1 (5 bases). The V and J ends lost 7 bases and 4 bases respectively, with 12 bases between them. CDR3 length: 12 amino acids. Germline CDR1 reads SQVTM; CDR2 reads ANQGSEA.

The rearrangement links TRBV7-8 to TRBJ1-2, with 9 bases identical to TRBD1. The length of the CDR3 is 14 residues. Germline V lookup: CDR1 SGHVS, CDR2 FQNEAQ. The V and J ends lost 5 bases and 2 bases, in that order; junction bases with no gene match: 3. Written as DNA, the CDR3 is TGTGCCAGCAGCATGGGACAGGGAAACTATGGCTACACCTTC. Translation: CASSMGQGNYGYTF.

This clone was counted between two and nine times. The rearrangement links TRBV28 to TRBJ2-1; weak D call: TRBD2 (6 bases). Trimming took 5 bases from V and 12 from J, leaving 11 bases between them. Germline V gives CDR1 MDHEN, CDR2 SYDVKM. The length of the CDR3 is 11 residues. CDR3 bases: TGTGCCAGCAGTCACGGGAGTTTGCAGTTCTTC. Its translation: CASSHGSLQFF.